This T cell receptor (beta chain) comes out of a study of CD8+ T cells in alopecia areata (dated by TCRdb to the late 2010s). As for the study more broadly: The treated patients, all with moderate-to-severe alopecia areata, were enrolled in an open-label pilot trial of oral tofacitinib given at 5 to 10 mg twice daily. Patients stayed on tofacitinib for 6 to 18 months and then had 6 months of follow-up off drug so that delayed response and recurrence could be assessed. For the treated patients, the SALT score, which quantifies what percentage of scalp surface area is affected, served as the measure of disease severity. High-throughput TCRbeta sequencing was used to examine T cell clonal expansion in alopecia areata in both the C3H/HeJ mouse model and human patients. On the human side, TCRbeta sequencing was run on scalp tissue and on sorted CD4+ and CD8+ peripheral blood T cells from healthy controls and from alopecia areata patients with either patchy or totalis/universalis disease. Tofacitinib-treated patients had biopsies at baseline and at 4 and 24 weeks of treatment, with a later scalp biopsy in several patients. Clonality in the scalp was compared among normal scalp (n=4), patchy alopecia areata scalp (n=8), and alopecia totalis/universalis scalp (n=8). RNA was extracted with the PAXgene miRNA kit for fixed scalp, the miRNeasy kit for PBMCs, and the RNeasy kit for mouse skin. Amplification of TCRbeta CDR3 regions was done by immunoSEQ multiplex PCR using 35 Vbeta forward primers and 13 Jbeta reverse primers. The paper's findings and limits, for the study overall: Higher clonality and more expanded CD8+ clones were observed in lesional scalp than in normal scalp, particularly in alopecia totalis/universalis, a finding suggestive of antigenic drive. Scalp clonality and the number of expanded CD8+ clones among the top 100 scalp clones were significantly decreased by tofacitinib. Compared with mice, TCR sequences shared between patients were less clear, possibly partly because of HLA diversity across the patient population. The treated cohort was small, with a single nonresponder, so links between baseline CD8+ expansion and response need larger studies. Many expanded lesional clones persisted in scalp and blood during tofacitinib treatment, which may partly explain relapse after stopping treatment. Unlike mouse skin, where gammadelta T cells dominate, normal human skin contains resident alphabeta T cells that get sequenced too, which complicates analysis of the scalp TCR repertoire.

The time point label for this specimen denotes: around 4 weeks on oral tofacitinib. Per the publication, the treatment or condition label means: oral pan-JAK inhibitor, 5-10 mg twice daily. Lesional scalp punch biopsies and peripheral blood were collected from alopecia areata patients. PBMCs were isolated by density centrifugation and stained for CD3, CD4 and CD8, and CD4+ and CD8+ T cells were sorted on a FACSAria. Details on this clone: Its antigen target is currently unknown. No much larger clone exists at a distance of one base, and base qualities are not known.

Library preparation employed the immunoSEQ multiplex PCR assay. RNA was extracted from all samples and reverse transcribed into cDNA as template for TCR sequencing. First-strand cDNA was synthesized with SuperScript III using a 2:1 mix of oligo-dT and random hexamers. Amplification bias was assessed with a synthetic immune receptor repertoire, and residual bias was removed computationally. As for the authors' bioinformatics: Raw reads were preprocessed to remove errors, and CDR3 was defined by IMGT conventions from the conserved cysteine to phenylalanine. Clonality was computed by normalizing Shannon entropy by log2 of the number of productive unique TCRs and subtracting the result from 1. Whether each scalp clone was CD4 or CD8 was inferred by checking scalp TCRbeta sequences against the CD4 and CD8 repertoires from sorted blood. TCRdb's version of the immuneACCESS table is confined to in-frame rearrangements and falls short of the full clone set. An unresolved V gene accounts for under half of the shortfall where checked; the remainder is of unknown origin. Clone size and V and J calls were adopted from that table, with D and trimming inferred from the DNA. A total of around 210,000 clones appear in this sample, around three fifths of them only once. The top ten constitute around 4.3% of the sample.

The cysteine opens and the phenylalanine closes a CDR3 of 13 amino acids. Only the CDR3 portion is preserved as DNA: 39 bases, with reading frame beginning at the first base. From the germline V gene, CDR1 is SQVTM and CDR2 is ANQGSEA. The junction shows trimming of 6 bases on V and 3 bases on J, and the gene matches do not reach 6 bases of it. The material sequenced was CD4+ T cells sorted from blood, taken at week 4, from a patient treated with tofacitinib. The chain links TRBV29-1 with TRBJ2-7; TRBD2 agrees with 9 junctional bases. This clonotype was sampled from a human donor with alopecia areata. This receptor has the CDR3 CSVTQLAGYEQYF. The DNA sequence follows: TGCAGCGTGACCCAACTAGCGGGCTACGAGCAGTACTTC.